The source of this T cell receptor (beta chain) is a study of CXCR3-negative and CXCR3-positive naive CD8 T cells (dated by TCRdb to between 2017 and 2020). Regarding the study in general: About 150 million TRB reads were obtained in total, roughly 1.5 +/- 0.3 million reads per library. The diversity and physicochemical repertoire analyses included some 11 donors pooled from two independent experiments. Naive subsets from about 5 donors and memory cells from 3 donors were included in the TRBV-TRBJ cluster analysis.

The CDR3 runs 18 residues from the cysteine to the phenylalanine. The DNA sequence is not available. According to the germline V gene (reference sequence), CDR1 reads DFQATT and CDR2 reads SNEGSKA. Overall results and qualifications from the work: Because surface CD5, which has been linked to self-reactivity in mice, was comparable between naive subsets, TCR interaction strength was also inferred from TRB CDR3 physicochemical properties. Both naive subsets had comparably high repertoire diversity, while memory CD8+ T cells had much lower repertoire diversity. TRBV-TRBJ usage was similar between naive CXCR3-negative and CXCR3-positive cells from the same donor, while memory cells showed distinct patterns. Freshly isolated PBMCs were used for most assays because CXCR3 expression partially decreased after cryopreservation.

As regards this clonotype: What this receptor recognizes is not known.

The run used a NextSeq 550. The Human TCR Profiling Kit (MiLaboratory) was used to prepare UMI-labeled 5' RACE TRB cDNA libraries. cDNA synthesis used the entire amount of extracted RNA, and PCR amplification then used the entire amount of cDNA produced. Libraries were prepared in parallel with an identical number of PCR cycles. Turning to the authors' computational methods: With a requirement of at least two reads per UMI, MIGEC and MiXCR extracted about 52,000 +/- 9,100 unique UMI-labeled TRB cDNA molecules per library. On average, each library contained approximately 40,000 +/- 10,000 functional in-frame TRB CDR3 nucleotide clonotypes without stop codons. After each sample was downsampled to 5000 UMI-labeled TRB molecules, VDJtools was used to calculate diversity metrics such as normalized Shannon-Wiener and Chao1. VDJtools computed clonotype-size-weighted physicochemical properties of the central five CDR3 residues: interaction energy, strength, volume and Kidera factor 4. TCRdb reprocessed the reads into one record per CDR3 protein sequence, lacking DNA. These V and J calls originate from TCRdb's pipeline instead of the authors' own analysis. The table of this sample itemizes about 43,000 distinct CDR3 sequences. The top ten constitute around 11% of the sample.

Each CD8+ T cell subset was flow-sorted in triplicate, with some 300,000 cells per subset placed directly into RLT lysis buffer. Peripheral blood mononuclear cells were isolated from buffy coats by standard density gradient centrifugation. Total RNA was extracted from sorted cells using an RNeasy Mini Kit. This TCR came from a human donor in good health. Some clones in this sample may be carry-over from other donors' samples. Input material: memory CD8+ T cells from blood. This specimen's cell subset or site label, per the study, means: conventional CD8+ memory T cells (TMEM), sorted as controls. The chain links TRBV20-1 with TRBJ1-3; TCRdb's assignment of TRBD1 cannot be checked, as there is no DNA. The CDR3 reads as follows: CSEMAGVPPNLRGNTIYF.